This entry concerns a single T cell receptor (beta chain). The repertoire was sequenced with immunoSEQ multiplex PCR; TCRdb's copy has only in-frame clones and lacks some. In the table there are tens of thousands of clones, around 93% of which are singletons. This record belongs to a study of control samples from healthy donors and cancer patients. The V end was cut by 0 bases, the J end by 3 bases, with 11 bases between. The CDR3 extends over 15 amino acids. CDR1 and CDR2 (germline): SGHVS, FNYEAQ. The rearrangement joins TRBV7-6 to TRBJ1-1, with a possible D match to TRBD1 (6 bases). The sequenced sample was PBMCs. This TCR was sampled from a man under 40 with colorectal cancer. In nucleotides, the CDR3 is TGTGCCAGCAGCTTAGCGCCGGGGGCGTACACTGAAGCTTTCTTT. This codes for CASSLAPGAYTEAFF.